What follows are 15 T cell receptor beta chains derived from one specimen sequenced in a study of T cell repertoires in cytomegalovirus infection. No antigen has been assigned to these receptors. MiXCR, applied by TCRdb to the reads, yields one record per CDR3 protein. The data show under 850,000 distinct CDR3 sequences, with around 30% seen just once and roughly 20% held by the top ten. Sequenced here: cultured PBMCs, sampled from culture after CMV antigen stimulation. The receptor set was obtained from a human donor in good health (CMV status not recorded). Some clones in this sample may be carry-over from other donors' samples.

The chain links TRBV6-6 to TRBJ1-4, with a tentative D call TRBD1 (6 bases). CDR1 is MNHNY, CDR2 SVGAGI, per germline (reference sequence). This CDR3 is 14 amino acids long. V lost 7 bases, J lost 4 bases, and 13 bases lay in between. The CDR3 DNA reads TGTGCCAGCACCCTGGACAGATATAATGAAAAACTGTTTTTT. As protein: CASTLDRYNEKLFF.

This clonotype was counted many times. This chain connects TRBV7-8 to TRBJ2-1; D call uncertain. Germline lookup yields CDR1 SGHVS and CDR2 FQNEAQ. With 8 bases removed from V and 9 bases from J, the gap between germline ends came to 17 bases. The CDR3 spans 13 residues. CDR3 in amino acids: CASEQIVRGEQFF. CDR3 nucleotide sequence: TGTGCCAGCGAACAAATAGTTCGTGGTGAGCAGTTCTTC.

The rearrangement uses TRBV20-1 and TRBJ2-5; no reliable D call. The ends were cut back, 7 bases at V and 1 base at J, with 13 bases in the middle. The CDR3 contains 13 residues. Per the germline V gene, CDR1 is DFQATT and CDR2 is SNEGSKA (reference sequence). CDR3 in DNA: TGCAGTGTAGGGCCTGCAGGCCAAGAGACCCAGTACTTC. This encodes CSVGPAGQETQYF.

The genes are TRBV20-1 and TRBJ2-5; 7 bases line up with TRBD1. J was trimmed by 2 bases and V by 1 base; bases with no gene match: 10. This CDR3 is built from 16 residues. Germline V gene data show CDR1 as DFQATT and CDR2 as SNEGSKA (reference sequence). The CDR3 DNA follows: TGCAGTGCTAGAGCCTCGACCGGGACAGCACAAGAGACCCAGTACTTC. Translation gives CSARASTGTAQETQYF.

J is TRBJ2-7 and V is TRBV11-2, with D tentatively TRBD1 or TRBD2 (5 bases each). Trimming cost V 4 bases and J 0 bases, with 10 bases left between them. Germline CDR1 and CDR2: SGHAT and FQNNGV. This CDR3 region has 14 residues. The chain's CDR3 is CASSSPRGSYEQYF. The CDR3 coding sequence is TGTGCCAGCAGCTCACCGAGGGGCTCCTACGAGCAGTACTTC.

The chain carries TRBV6-4 and TRBJ2-5; 15 nucleotides line up with TRBD2. The V and J ends lost 2 bases and 5 bases, in that order; junction bases with no gene match: 3. Germline CDR1 MRHNA, CDR2 SNTAGT. This CDR3 is 16 amino acids long. In DNA form, the CDR3 reads TGTGCCAGCAGTGACCGGACTAGCGGGAGGGTTGAGACCCAGTACTTC. This codes for CASSDRTSGRVETQYF.

The CDR3 reads CASSGTSRETQYF. CDR3 DNA: TGTGCCAGCAGTGGGACTAGTCGAGAGACCCAGTACTTC. The chain employs TRBV2 and TRBJ2-5; TRBD2 matches at 7 bases. The germline gives CDR1 SNHLY, CDR2 FYNNEI. V dropped 4 bases and J dropped 4; count of bases not matched to a gene: 3. The CDR3 covers 13 residues.

This clonotype was detected a few times. The rearrangement uses TRBV3-1 and TRBJ2-1; the D gene is possibly TRBD1 (5 bases). V was pared by 0 bases and J by 16 bases, with 13 bases between. The germline CDR1 and CDR2 sequences are LGHDT and YNNKEL (reference sequence). The CDR3 is made up of 12 amino acids. The CDR3 here is CASSQEGLVIFF. DNA of the CDR3: TGTGCCAGCAGCCAAGAGGGGCTAGTGATCTTCTTC.

This clonotype was observed a few times. J is TRBJ2-5 and V is TRBV6-5; D possibly matches TRBD1 or TRBD2 (5 bases each). Trimming removed 0 bases at V and 4 bases at J, with 15 bases between. Germline values: CDR1 MNHEY, CDR2 SVGAGI. CDR3 length: 16 amino acids. For the CDR3, the DNA is TGTGCCAGCAGTTACTCGCCGGGACCTGGCGGAGAGACCCAGTACTTC. Encoded protein: CASSYSPGPGGETQYF.

This clonotype has a single count. CDR3 protein: CATSRLAGYTDTQYF. The CDR3 nucleotides are TGTGCCACCAGCAGACTAGCGGGTTACACAGATACGCAGTATTTT. The V call is TRBV15, the J call TRBJ2-3, with 8 bases lining up with TRBD2. CDR1 and CDR2 from the germline V gene are LNHNV and YYDKDF (reference sequence). The CDR3 is 15 residues long. V was clipped by 2 bases and J by 2 bases; unmatched bases: 3.

The chain combines TRBV6-6 with TRBJ2-1; D is unresolved. The CDR3 consists of 13 residues. Germline CDR1 is MNHNY and CDR2 is SVGAGI (reference sequence). V dropped 5 bases and J dropped 8 bases, with 13 bases sitting between them. The CDR3 sequence is CASSPPRRDEQFF. The DNA for the CDR3 is TGTGCCAGCAGTCCGCCCCGAAGGGATGAGCAGTTCTTC.

CDR3 sequence reads: CSARRGGGASYEQYF. DNA of the CDR3: TGCAGTGCCCGCAGAGGGGGTGGGGCATCCTACGAGCAGTACTTC. The V call is TRBV20-1, the J call TRBJ2-7, with D tentatively TRBD1 (6 bases). V was trimmed by 6 bases and J by 1 base, leaving 19 bases between them. The CDR3 length is 15 residues. Germline loops: CDR1 DFQATT, CDR2 SNEGSKA (reference sequence).

This clonotype showed up just a few times. The rearrangement links TRBV12-3 or TRBV12-4 to TRBJ1-1; tentative D call: TRBD1 (5 bases). The CDR3 has 15 residues. Trimming took off 4 bases at V and 2 bases at J, with 14 bases between the two ends. This chain's CDR3 is CASSYGGTYNTEAFF. The CDR3 DNA follows: TGTGCCAGCAGTTACGGCGGGACCTATAACACTGAAGCTTTCTTT.

The chain recombines TRBV19 with TRBJ2-7, with TRBD2 as a possible D gene (6 bases). Trimming took 6 bases from V and 7 from J, leaving 13 bases between them. The CDR3 runs 12 residues. CDR1 is LNHDA, CDR2 SQIVND, per germline (reference sequence). The CDR3 coding sequence is TGTGCCAGTAGCGGGGGTCCGGGGGAGCAGTACTTC. This translates into CASSGGPGEQYF.

The V call is TRBV7-9, the J call TRBJ2-6; 9 bases match TRBD2. Germline V gene lookup returns CDR1 SEHNR and CDR2 FQNEAQ (reference sequence). The CDR3 is made up of 17 amino acids. The J segment lost 3 bases and the V segment lost 5 bases, leaving 8 bases of the junction unmatched. CDR3 sequence reads: CASSHPLTSGGANVLTF. CDR3 bases: TGTGCCAGCAGCCACCCACTGACTAGCGGTGGGGCCAACGTCCTGACTTTC.